What follows is one T cell receptor beta chain and its context. V was shortened by 1 base and J by 4 bases, with 10 bases between the two germline ends. The CDR3 runs to 15 residues. Time point: patch test 1, 2 weeks after DPC sensitization. Treatment given: therapeutic diphenylcyclopropenone sensitization with weekly scalp DPC. TCRdb passed the RACE reads through MiXCR, listing each CDR3 protein once. The sample yields roughly 180,000 distinct CDR3 sequences, roughly 15% seen once. The data belong to a study of human T cells and chemical hapten exposure. As for the study in general: Weekly scalp doses of diphenylcyclopropenone were given to patients during the roughly 26-week study.

The V gene is TRBV12-3 or TRBV12-4, the J gene TRBJ2-2; D not certain. The origin of this receptor is a woman in her thirties with alopecia areata. Some clones in this sample may be carry-over from other donors' samples. Sample: whole blood, taken in connection with sensitization to the hapten diphenylcyclopropenone (DPC). Here the CDR3 reads CASSLGRSRTGELFF. Here the CDR3 DNA reads TGTGCCAGCAGTTTAGGACGGTCCCGCACCGGGGAGCTGTTTTTT.